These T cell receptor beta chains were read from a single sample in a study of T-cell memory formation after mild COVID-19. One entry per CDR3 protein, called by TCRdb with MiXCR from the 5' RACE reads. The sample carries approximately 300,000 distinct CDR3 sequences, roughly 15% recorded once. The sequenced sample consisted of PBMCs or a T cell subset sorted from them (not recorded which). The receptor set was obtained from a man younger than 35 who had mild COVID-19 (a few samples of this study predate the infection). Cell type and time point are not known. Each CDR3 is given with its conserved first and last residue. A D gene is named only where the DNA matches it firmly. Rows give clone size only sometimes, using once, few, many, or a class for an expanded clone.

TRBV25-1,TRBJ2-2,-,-,TGTGCCAGCAGTGAAAGGCGGAACACCGGGGAGCTGTTTTTT,CASSERRNTGELFF
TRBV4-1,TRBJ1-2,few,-,TGCGCCAGCAGCCAAACGAGGGGGGGCTACACCTTC,CASSQTRGGYTF
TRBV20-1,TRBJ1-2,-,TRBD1,TGCAGTGCTAGACTCGGGACAGGGGGCGATGACTATGGCTACACCTTC,CSARLGTGGDDYGYTF
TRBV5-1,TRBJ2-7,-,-,TGCGCCAGCAGCACAGGGACGGGACCGGGAGAGCAGTACTTC,CASSTGTGPGEQYF
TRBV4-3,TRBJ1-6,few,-,TGCGCCAGCAGCCAAGATTTGAAGAGAGATTCACCCCTCCACTTT,CASSQDLKRDSPLHF
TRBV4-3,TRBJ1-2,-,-,TGCGCCAGCAGCCAAGAGATCGGCGGAGGGAACTATGGCTACACCTTC,CASSQEIGGGNYGYTF
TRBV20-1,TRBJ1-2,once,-,TGCAGTGCTAGAGATCTGGCAGGTTTCAAAATCGATGGCTACACCTTC,CSARDLAGFKIDGYTF
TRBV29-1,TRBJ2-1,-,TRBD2,TGCAGCGTTGACGGGACTAGCGGGGGGCGGCTTTACAATGAGCAGTTCTTC,CSVDGTSGGRLYNEQFF
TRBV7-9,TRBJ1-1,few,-,TGTGCCAGCACCATAGGGGGGTCTGAAGCTTTCTTT,CASTIGGSEAFF
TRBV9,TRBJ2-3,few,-,TGTGCCAGCAGCGTCCGTCGGGGGGCTGAGGAAGATACGCAGTATTTT,CASSVRRGAEEDTQYF
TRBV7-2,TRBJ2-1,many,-,TGTGCCAGCAGCTTAGGGGGACGGGGTATGAATGAGCAGTTCTTC,CASSLGGRGMNEQFF
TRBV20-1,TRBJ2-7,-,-,TGCAGTGCTAGACCGGACAGTAGCATCTACGAGCAGTACTTC,CSARPDSSIYEQYF
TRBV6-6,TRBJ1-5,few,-,TGTGCCAGCAGTTACGGGGAGGGCAATCAGCCCCAGCATTTT,CASSYGEGNQPQHF
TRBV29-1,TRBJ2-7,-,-,TGCAGCGTTGGGGACGGTTACTACGAGCAGTACTTC,CSVGDGYYEQYF
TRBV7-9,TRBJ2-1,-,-,TGTGCCAGCAGCCCTCCGGGGGATGAGCAGTTCTTC,CASSPPGDEQFF
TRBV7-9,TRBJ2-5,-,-,TGTGCCAGCAGCCCCAGATCGGGTACGGAGACCCAGTACTTC,CASSPRSGTETQYF
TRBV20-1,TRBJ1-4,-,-,TGCAGTGCTAGAATACCCGGGGGCACGGAAAAACTGTTTTTT,CSARIPGGTEKLFF
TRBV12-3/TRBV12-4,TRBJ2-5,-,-,TGTGCCAGCAGGCCCCAGTTGGGACTTGAAGAGACCCAGTACTTC,CASRPQLGLEETQYF
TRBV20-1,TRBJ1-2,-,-,TGCAGTGCCCCCCTGGGGCGAACCGAGTCCTATGGCTACACCTTC,CSAPLGRTESYGYTF
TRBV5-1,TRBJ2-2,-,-,TGCGCCAGCAGCTTGGGAATTTCTGCGGGGCTCACCGGGGAGCTGTTTTTT,CASSLGISAGLTGELFF
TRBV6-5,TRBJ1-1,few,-,TGTGCCAGCGTTCACAACGCGGGGGACGCTGAAGCTTTCTTT,CASVHNAGDAEAFF
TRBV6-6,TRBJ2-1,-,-,TGTGCCAGCAGTTACTCTGGAGGACCTACGCCATACAATGAGCAGTTCTTC,CASSYSGGPTPYNEQFF